The rows below give T cell receptor beta chains drawn from one sample of a study of shared clonotypes between healthy human individuals. The protocol was immunoSEQ multiplex PCR, while the TCRdb copy is restricted to in-frame clones and leaves out a portion. The sample has about 960,000 clones; 76% are singletons. Material for sequencing was memory CD4+ T cells sorted from blood. The receptors derive from a man between 18 and 29 years old in good health. CDR3s include the opening cysteine and the closing phenylalanine or tryptophan. D genes are given only for firm matches. Rows give clone size only sometimes, using once, few, many, or a class for an expanded clone.

J gene: TRBJ1-2
D gene: NA
V gene: TRBV7-8
clone size: NA
CDR3 DNA: TGTGCCAGCAGCTCTCTATATGGCTACACCTTC
CDR3 protein: CASSSLYGYTF

J gene: TRBJ2-5
D gene: NA
V gene: TRBV5-1
clone size: NA
CDR3 DNA: TGCGCCAGCAGCGGTGGGGTACTACAAGAGACCCAGTACTTC
CDR3 protein: CASSGGVLQETQYF

J gene: TRBJ1-4
D gene: NA
V gene: TRBV28
clone size: NA
CDR3 DNA: TGTGCCAGCAGTTTTCACAGCCCGATCAGGGGAAAACTGTTTTTT
CDR3 protein: CASSFHSPIRGKLFF

J gene: TRBJ1-6
D gene: NA
V gene: TRBV7-8
clone size: NA
CDR3 DNA: TGTGCCAGCAGCTTAGCGGGCAGGGGACGCTCCTATAATTCACCCCTCCACTTT
CDR3 protein: CASSLAGRGRSYNSPLHF

J gene: TRBJ2-3
D gene: NA
V gene: TRBV5-1
clone size: NA
CDR3 DNA: TGCGCCAGCCGAGCGGGCCAGCCCACAGATACGCAGTATTTT
CDR3 protein: CASRAGQPTDTQYF

J gene: TRBJ2-1
D gene: NA
V gene: TRBV9
clone size: NA
CDR3 DNA: TGTGCCAGCAGCGTACTAGCCCCTGGGTCCTACAATGAGCAGTTCTTC
CDR3 protein: CASSVLAPGSYNEQFF

J gene: TRBJ2-5
D gene: NA
V gene: TRBV2
clone size: NA
CDR3 DNA: TGTGCCGGCAGTACCCGGGACCGGGGGACCCAGTACTTC
CDR3 protein: CAGSTRDRGTQYF

J gene: TRBJ2-4
D gene: TRBD1
V gene: TRBV6-5
clone size: NA
CDR3 DNA: TGTGCCAGCGAGGGACAGGAAAACATTCAGTACTTC
CDR3 protein: CASEGQENIQYF

J gene: TRBJ2-1
D gene: TRBD2
V gene: TRBV19
clone size: NA
CDR3 DNA: TGTGCCAGTAGTAGAAGACTAGCGGGAGGCAACAATGAGCAGTTCTTC
CDR3 protein: CASSRRLAGGNNEQFF

J gene: TRBJ2-1
D gene: NA
V gene: TRBV2
clone size: NA
CDR3 DNA: TGTGCCAGCAGTGAAGCGGAGGGACAAGCCGATGAGCAGTTCTTC
CDR3 protein: CASSEAEGQADEQFF

J gene: TRBJ1-3
D gene: NA
V gene: TRBV6-6
clone size: NA
CDR3 DNA: TGTGCCAGCAGCCTCGAGGTTTCTGGAAACACCATATATTTT
CDR3 protein: CASSLEVSGNTIYF

J gene: TRBJ2-1
D gene: NA
V gene: TRBV9
clone size: NA
CDR3 DNA: TGTGCCAGCAGCGTAGCTCCCATTAGCTCCTACAATGAGCAGTTCTTC
CDR3 protein: CASSVAPISSYNEQFF

J gene: TRBJ1-6
D gene: NA
V gene: TRBV30
clone size: NA
CDR3 DNA: TGTGCCTGGACTGCAACAGGCAACACCAATTCACCCCTCCACTTT
CDR3 protein: CAWTATGNTNSPLHF

J gene: TRBJ2-7
D gene: TRBD2
V gene: TRBV7-2
clone size: NA
CDR3 DNA: TGTGCCAGCAGCTTTGGTACTAGCGGTTCCTACGAGCAGTACTTC
CDR3 protein: CASSFGTSGSYEQYF

J gene: TRBJ2-1
D gene: NA
V gene: TRBV7-2
clone size: NA
CDR3 DNA: TGTGCCAGCAGCCGAGCAAATCTGGGTGAGCAGTTCTTC
CDR3 protein: CASSRANLGEQFF

J gene: TRBJ1-6
D gene: NA
V gene: TRBV27
clone size: once
CDR3 DNA: TGTGCCAGCAGTCCAGACTATAATTCACCCCTCCACTTT
CDR3 protein: CASSPDYNSPLHF

J gene: TRBJ2-2
D gene: TRBD1
V gene: TRBV6-5
clone size: NA
CDR3 DNA: TGTGCCAGCCGGGCAGGGGGCTCCGTTGGCGGGGAGCTGTTTTTT
CDR3 protein: CASRAGGSVGGELFF

J gene: TRBJ2-7
D gene: TRBD2
V gene: TRBV7-8
clone size: NA
CDR3 DNA: TGTGCCAGCAGTAACGTAGCGGGAGTGGGATACGAGCAGTACTTC
CDR3 protein: CASSNVAGVGYEQYF

J gene: TRBJ1-6
D gene: NA
V gene: TRBV30
clone size: NA
CDR3 DNA: TGTGCCTGGAGCCTAGCCCGAGCCTATAATTCACCCCTCCACTTT
CDR3 protein: CAWSLARAYNSPLHF

J gene: TRBJ2-2
D gene: TRBD2
V gene: TRBV6-1
clone size: NA
CDR3 DNA: TGTGCCAGCAGGCGGACTAGCGGGGCTTGGGAGCTGTTTTTT
CDR3 protein: CASRRTSGAWELFF

J gene: TRBJ1-5
D gene: TRBD1
V gene: TRBV15
clone size: NA
CDR3 DNA: TGTGCCACCAGCACCCGGACAGGGAAATATAGCAATCAGCCCCAGCATTTT
CDR3 protein: CATSTRTGKYSNQPQHF

J gene: TRBJ1-5
D gene: TRBD1
V gene: TRBV28
clone size: once
CDR3 DNA: TGTGCCAGCAAACGGACAGGTGATAGCAATCAGCCCCAGCATTTT
CDR3 protein: CASKRTGDSNQPQHF

J gene: TRBJ2-5
D gene: TRBD2
V gene: TRBV2
clone size: NA
CDR3 DNA: TGTGCCAGCAGTCCTAGCGGGGGGGCCTGGGAGACCCAGTACTTC
CDR3 protein: CASSPSGGAWETQYF

J gene: TRBJ2-1
D gene: TRBD2
V gene: TRBV7-6
clone size: NA
CDR3 DNA: TGTGCCAGCAGCTTACAGGCTAGCGGCGCTCCATTGCAGTTCTTC
CDR3 protein: CASSLQASGAPLQFF

J gene: TRBJ2-7
D gene: NA
V gene: TRBV5-1
clone size: NA
CDR3 DNA: TGCGCCAGCAACCAGGGGGAGGGCTACGAGCAGTACTTC
CDR3 protein: CASNQGEGYEQYF

J gene: TRBJ2-1
D gene: TRBD2
V gene: TRBV11-2
clone size: few
CDR3 DNA: TGTGCCAGCAGCCCTCTAGCGGGGGGGCACAATGAGCAGTTCTTC
CDR3 protein: CASSPLAGGHNEQFF

J gene: TRBJ2-3
D gene: NA
V gene: TRBV5-4
clone size: once
CDR3 DNA: TGTGCCAGCAGCTTGGCGTCCCAGGGGGATACGCAGTATTTT
CDR3 protein: CASSLASQGDTQYF

J gene: TRBJ2-4
D gene: TRBD2
V gene: TRBV2
clone size: few
CDR3 DNA: TGTGCCAGCAGTAACGGGGGGGCCAAAAACATTCAGTACTTC
CDR3 protein: CASSNGGAKNIQYF